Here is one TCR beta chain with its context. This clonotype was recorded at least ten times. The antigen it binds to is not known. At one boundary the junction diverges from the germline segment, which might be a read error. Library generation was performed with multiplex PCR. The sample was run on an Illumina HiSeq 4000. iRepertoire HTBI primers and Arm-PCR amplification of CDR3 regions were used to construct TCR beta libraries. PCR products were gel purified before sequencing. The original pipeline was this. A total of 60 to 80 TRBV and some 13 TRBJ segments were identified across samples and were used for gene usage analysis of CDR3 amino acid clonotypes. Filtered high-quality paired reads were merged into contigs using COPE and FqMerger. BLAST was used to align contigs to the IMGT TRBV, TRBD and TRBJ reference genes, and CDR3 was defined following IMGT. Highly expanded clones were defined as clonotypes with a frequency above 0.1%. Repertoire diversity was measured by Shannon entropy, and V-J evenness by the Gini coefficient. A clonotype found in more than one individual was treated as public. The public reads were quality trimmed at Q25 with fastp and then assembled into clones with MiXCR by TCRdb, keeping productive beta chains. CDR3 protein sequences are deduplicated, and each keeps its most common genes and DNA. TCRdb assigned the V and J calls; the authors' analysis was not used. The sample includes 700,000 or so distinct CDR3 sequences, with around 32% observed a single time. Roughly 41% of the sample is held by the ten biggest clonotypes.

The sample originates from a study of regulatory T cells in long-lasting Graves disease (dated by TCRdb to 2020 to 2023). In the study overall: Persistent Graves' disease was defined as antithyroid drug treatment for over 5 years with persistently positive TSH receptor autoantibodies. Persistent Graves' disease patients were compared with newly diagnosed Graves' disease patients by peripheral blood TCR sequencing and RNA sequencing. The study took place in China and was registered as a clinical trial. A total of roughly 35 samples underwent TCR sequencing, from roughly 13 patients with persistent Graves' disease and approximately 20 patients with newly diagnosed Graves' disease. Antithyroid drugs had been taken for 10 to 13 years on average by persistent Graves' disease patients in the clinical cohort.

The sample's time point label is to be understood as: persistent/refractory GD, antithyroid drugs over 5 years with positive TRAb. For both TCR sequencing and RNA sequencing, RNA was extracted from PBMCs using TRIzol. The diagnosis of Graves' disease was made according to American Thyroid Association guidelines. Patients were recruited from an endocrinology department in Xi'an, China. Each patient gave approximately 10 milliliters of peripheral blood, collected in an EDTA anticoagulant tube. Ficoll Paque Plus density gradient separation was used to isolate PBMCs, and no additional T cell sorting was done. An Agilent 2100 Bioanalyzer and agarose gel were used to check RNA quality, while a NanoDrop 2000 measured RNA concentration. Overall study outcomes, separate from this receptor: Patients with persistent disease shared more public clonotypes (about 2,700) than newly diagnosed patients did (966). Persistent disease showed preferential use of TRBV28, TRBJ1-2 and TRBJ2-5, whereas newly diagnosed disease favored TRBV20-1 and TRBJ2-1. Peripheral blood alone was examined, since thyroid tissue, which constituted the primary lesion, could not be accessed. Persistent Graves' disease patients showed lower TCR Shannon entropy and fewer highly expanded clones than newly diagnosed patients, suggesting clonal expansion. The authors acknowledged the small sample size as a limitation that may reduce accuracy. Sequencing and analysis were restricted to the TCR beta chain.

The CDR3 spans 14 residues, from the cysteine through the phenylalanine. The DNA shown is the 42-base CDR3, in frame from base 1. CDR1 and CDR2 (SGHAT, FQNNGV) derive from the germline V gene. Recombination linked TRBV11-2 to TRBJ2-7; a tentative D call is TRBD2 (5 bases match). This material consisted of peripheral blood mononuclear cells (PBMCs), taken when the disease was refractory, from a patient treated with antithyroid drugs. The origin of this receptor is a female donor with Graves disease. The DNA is TGCGCCAGCAGCTTGGCGCTCGGGGCCTACGAGCAGTACTTC. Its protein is CASSLALGAYEQYF.